The 17 T cell receptor beta chains presented below share a single source sample, sequenced in a study of PD-1 and CTLA-4 blockade in melanoma. Some clones are missing from TCRdb's copy, which holds only in-frame ones; the method was immunoSEQ multiplex PCR. This table holds about 11,000 clones, 80% to 90% found once. Sequences were derived from CD8+ T cells from peripheral blood, sampled from a patient given anti-PD-1 treatment. These receptors all stem from a human donor with melanoma.

This clone was picked up one time. The V call is TRBV11-2, the J call TRBJ1-1; D gene uncertain. The germline V gene has CDR1 SGHAT and CDR2 FQNNGV. Deletions cut 5 bases from V and 0 bases from J, with 16 bases between. This CDR3 has 16 amino acids. The CDR3 nucleotides read TGTGCCAGCAGCCAACTAAATGGGCGGATGAACACTGAAGCTTTCTTT. As protein: CASSQLNGRMNTEAFF.

The chain couples TRBV18 to TRBJ1-1; D is possibly TRBD1 (6 bases). The CDR3 is made up of 11 amino acids. The germline V gene has CDR1 KGHSH and CDR2 LQKENI. Trimming took off 2 bases at V and 11 bases at J, with 9 bases between the two ends. CDR3 protein: CASSPAGEAFF. The CDR3 bases are TGTGCCAGCTCACCAGCAGGGGAGGCTTTCTTT.

The genes are TRBV7-9 and TRBJ2-1; 9 nucleotides align to TRBD2. The CDR3 has 16 residues. The germline gives CDR1 SEHNR, CDR2 FQNEAQ (reference sequence). V dropped 5 bases and J dropped 2; count of bases not matched to a gene: 7. CDR3 sequence reads: CASSPPWTSAYNEQFF. CDR3 coding DNA: TGTGCCAGCAGCCCCCCCTGGACTAGCGCCTACAATGAGCAGTTCTTC.

V gene TRBV27 combines with J gene TRBJ1-5, with 7 bases fitting TRBD1. V shed 0 bases and J 1 base; nucleotides not matched to a gene: 6. In germline, CDR1 is MNHEY, CDR2 SMNVEV (reference sequence). CDR3 size: 17 residues. The CDR3 DNA reads TGTGCCAGCAGTTTATCGACAGGGCCATCGAGCAATCAGCCCCAGCATTTT. Protein: CASSLSTGPSSNQPQHF.

The chain joins TRBV28 to TRBJ1-1; no reliable D call. This CDR3 contains 13 residues. From germline, CDR1 is MDHEN and CDR2 SYDVKM. Trimming shortened V by 2 bases and J by 4 bases, and 8 bases separated the two germline ends. The CDR3 DNA reads TGTGCCAGCAGTTTAGGCAGGTCCACTGAAGCTTTCTTT. Translated: CASSLGRSTEAFF. Variable domain in full (rest from reference TRBV28 and TRBJ1-1): DVKVTQSSRYLVKRTGEKVFLECVQDMDHENMFWYRQDPGLGLRLIYFSYDVKMKEKGDIPEGYSVSREKKERFSLILESASTNQTSMYLCASSLGRSTEAFFGQGTRLTVV.

The rearrangement links TRBV6-5 to TRBJ2-7; D is uncertain. V was pared by 11 bases and J by 2 bases, with 13 bases between. The CDR3 spans 12 residues. Germline V gives CDR1 MNHEY, CDR2 SVGAGI. The CDR3 bases are TGTGCCGCCGGACCGTCTACCTACGAGCAGTACTTC. Protein sequence: CAAGPSTYEQYF.

The V and J genes are TRBV12-3 or TRBV12-4 and TRBJ2-1; 8 bases are shared with TRBD1. The CDR3 length is 13 residues. The J segment lost 7 bases and the V segment lost 6 bases, leaving 5 bases of the junction unmatched. The CDR3 nucleotides read TGTGCCAGCAGCCCCTACAGGGGGAATGAGCAGTTCTTC. Translating gives CASSPYRGNEQFF.

The chain uses TRBV19 and TRBJ2-1, with no clear D. The CDR3 runs 13 residues. Germline V gene sequence: CDR1 LNHDA, CDR2 SQIVND (reference sequence). Trimming pared 0 bases from V and 4 bases from J, leaving 4 bases between. CDR3 sequence (DNA): TGTGCCAGTAGTATAGATGGGTACAATGAGCAGTTCTTC. Amino acid sequence: CASSIDGYNEQFF.

This chain joins TRBV15 and TRBJ2-1, with D hard to call. Germline V gene lookup returns CDR1 LNHNV and CDR2 YYDKDF (reference sequence). V lost 2 bases and J lost 8, with 7 bases in between. CDR3 length: 12 residues. The CDR3, as DNA: TGTGCCACCAGCAGATGGGCGGATGAGCAGTTCTTC. Translating it yields CATSRWADEQFF.

The chain has TRBV7-9 and TRBJ2-1; 8 bases fit TRBD1. Germline V gives CDR1 SEHNR, CDR2 FQNEAQ (reference sequence). The CDR3 is made up of 15 amino acids. The J segment lost 2 bases and the V segment lost 3 bases, leaving 3 bases of the junction unmatched. The CDR3 sequence: CASSLTGETYNEQFF. CDR3 nucleotide sequence: TGTGCCAGCAGCTTGACAGGGGAGACCTACAATGAGCAGTTCTTC. The entire variable domain, with the rest obtained from reference TRBV7-9 and TRBJ2-1, is as follows: DTGVSQNPRHKITKRGQNVTFRCDPISEHNRLYWYRQTLGQGPEFLTYFQNEAQLEKSRLLSDRFSAERPKGSFSTLEIQRTEQGDSAMYLCASSLTGETYNEQFFGPGTRLTVL.

This CDR3 is CATSYRGDQPQHF. In DNA form, the CDR3 reads TGTGCCACCTCTTACAGGGGAGATCAGCCCCAGCATTTT. The chain has TRBV24-1 and TRBJ1-5; 7 bases are shared with TRBD1. The junction had 6 bases not matched to a gene; V was cut back by 9 bases and J by 5 bases. The CDR3 extends over 13 amino acids. Germline V lookup: CDR1 KGHDR, CDR2 SFDVKD.

The V call is TRBV19, the J call TRBJ1-5, with D unresolved. CDR1 and CDR2 (germline): LNHDA, SQIVND (reference sequence). The CDR3 is 13 amino acids. V was trimmed by 6 bases and J by 7 bases, leaving 13 bases between them. CDR3 coding DNA: TGTGCCAGTAGCCCGGCGGTATTCCAGCCCCAGCATTTT. Protein sequence: CASSPAVFQPQHF.

Judged by abundance, this clone is large. V gene TRBV6-4 combines with J gene TRBJ2-2; 10 bases align to TRBD2. Germline V gene sequence: CDR1 MRHNA, CDR2 SNTAGT. The CDR3 contains 14 residues. V shed 2 bases, J shed 6 bases, and the junction held 0 bases outside the gene matches. CDR3 in amino acids: CASSDLAGAGELFF. The DNA of the CDR3 is TGTGCCAGCAGTGACCTAGCGGGAGCCGGGGAGCTGTTTTTT.

The V and J genes are TRBV5-8 and TRBJ1-2; D remains ambiguous. The germline V gene encodes CDR1 SGHTS and CDR2 YDEGEE. The CDR3 runs 10 residues. Trimming shortened V by 0 bases and J by 6 bases, and 0 bases separated the two germline ends. The CDR3: CASSLDGYTF. In DNA, the CDR3 is TGTGCCAGCAGCTTGGATGGCTACACCTTC.

The sample holds a few counts of this clone. The chain employs TRBV5-1 and TRBJ1-5, with TRBD1 as a possible D gene (5 bases). CDR1 is SGHRS, CDR2 YFSETQ, per germline. The CDR3 has 16 amino acids. Deletions cut 0 bases from V and 4 bases from J, with 14 bases between. The CDR3 region has the DNA TGCGCCAGCAGCTTGGGGGACCCCGGGGTGAATCAGCCCCAGCATTTT. The encoded protein is CASSLGDPGVNQPQHF.

The chain recombines TRBV24-1 with TRBJ2-3; D is uncertain. The CDR3 is 13 residues long. Germline V gives CDR1 KGHDR, CDR2 SFDVKD. V lost 8 bases to trimming and J lost 0 bases, with 8 bases between them. CDR3 sequence: CATTAGSTDTQYF. CDR3 DNA sequence: TGTGCCACCACGGCAGGAAGCACAGATACGCAGTATTTT.

This clone has just one count. V is TRBV13 and J is TRBJ1-6; a possible D gene is TRBD1 (6 bases). V gave up 5 bases and J gave up 7 bases, with 18 bases separating them. CDR3 length: 16 amino acids. Germline values: CDR1 PRHDT, CDR2 FYEKMQ (reference sequence). CDR3 loop: CASSASGDRKNSPLHF. In nucleotides, the CDR3 is TGTGCCAGCAGCGCCTCGGGAGACAGGAAGAATTCACCCCTCCACTTT.